A single sample gave rise to the 10 T cell receptor beta chains below, sequenced in a study of PD-L1 blockade in urothelial cancer (dated by TCRdb to about 2017). Read against the paper, the sample's time point label means: peripheral blood 6 weeks after treatment start. Receptors were amplified or captured by the immunoSEQ multiplex PCR assay. TCRdb took over this immuneACCESS table, retaining in-frame rearrangements with V and J assigned. Such tables are incomplete; in checked studies, under half of the missing clones stem from an unresolved V gene, and the remainder is unexplained. This sample lists some 31,000 clones; 75% to 85% were detected once. Around 3.3% of the sample is taken by the ten largest. The material was PBMCs, obtained around atezolizumab (anti-PD-L1) treatment. The receptors originated from a man between 65 and 79 years old with urothelial cancer.

This chain connects TRBV30 to TRBJ1-3; D may be TRBD1 (5 bases). This CDR3 region has 14 residues. The germline gives CDR1 GTSNPN, CDR2 SVGIG (reference sequence). The V and J ends lost 8 bases and 2 bases respectively, with 16 bases between them. As DNA, the CDR3 is TGTGCCAGCAGGGTTCGCAAGGCTGGAAACACCATATATTTT. Translating it yields CASRVRKAGNTIYF. Filled out from reference TRBV30 and TRBJ1-3, the complete variable domain reads SQTIHQWPATLVQPVGSPLSLECTVEGTSNPNLYWYRQAAGRGLQLLFYSVGIGQISSEVPQNLSASRPQDRQFILSSKKLLLSDSGFYLCASRVRKAGNTIYFGEGSWLTVV.

The J gene is TRBJ1-1, the V gene TRBV4-1; D is possibly TRBD1 (6 bases). CDR1 is MGHRA, CDR2 YSYEKL, per germline. V was cut by 6 bases and J by 4 bases, with 21 bases left in between. The CDR3 has 16 residues. The chain's CDR3 is CASRHDLGTGSTEAFF. CDR3 coding DNA: TGCGCCAGCAGACACGACCTCGGAACAGGGAGCACTGAAGCTTTCTTT.

The chain recombines TRBV20-1 with TRBJ1-1, with D tentatively TRBD1 (5 bases). Germline CDR1 is DFQATT and CDR2 is SNEGSKA (reference sequence). The CDR3 loop spans 11 amino acids. The CDR3 protein is CRVDKNTEAFF. CDR3 bases: TGCAGGGTGGACAAGAACACTGAAGCTTTCTTT.

The rearrangement links TRBV7-9 to TRBJ2-5; 11 positions agree with TRBD1. Germline V gene data show CDR1 as SEHNR and CDR2 as FQNEAQ (reference sequence). The length of the CDR3 is 16 residues. With V trimmed by 5 bases and J by 5 bases, 10 bases remained unmatched. The CDR3 loop reads CASSTYRDRGYETQYF. CDR3 nucleotides: TGTGCCAGCAGCACCTACCGGGACAGGGGGTATGAGACCCAGTACTTC.

The count of this clone is one. J is TRBJ2-3 and V is TRBV7-2; the match to TRBD2 covers 12 bases. This CDR3 is 18 amino acids long. Germline V gene lookup returns CDR1 SGHTA and CDR2 FQGNSA. The J segment lost 1 base and the V segment lost 3 bases, leaving 8 bases of the junction unmatched. The chain's CDR3 is CASSFRRTSGTGTDTQYF. CDR3 coding DNA: TGTGCCAGCAGCTTTAGGCGGACTAGCGGGACAGGCACAGATACGCAGTATTTT.

The chain couples TRBV27 to TRBJ2-3, with D unclear. Trimming removed 2 bases at V and 0 bases at J, with 9 bases between. Germline assignment: CDR1 MNHEY and CDR2 SMNVEV (reference sequence). CDR3 length: 15 amino acids. The CDR3 nucleotides read TGTGCCAGCAGTTTACGTCAGGCGAGCACAGATACGCAGTATTTT. It specifies CASSLRQASTDTQYF.

The chain combines TRBV7-9 with TRBJ1-2; D perhaps matches TRBD1 (6 bases). Germline V lookup: CDR1 SEHNR, CDR2 FQNEAQ (reference sequence). The CDR3 sequence is 13 residues long. V dropped 4 bases and J dropped 4 bases, with 10 bases sitting between them. The CDR3 nucleotides read TGTGCCAGCAGCTCCACAGGGAGCTATGGCTACACCTTC. This gives the protein CASSSTGSYGYTF.

In its sample, this clone was seen once. The chain is built from TRBV28 and TRBJ1-3; maybe TRBD1 (6 bases). The CDR3 length is 17 residues. V was pared by 2 bases and J by 3 bases, with 17 bases between. Germline V gene lookup returns CDR1 MDHEN and CDR2 SYDVKM. The chain's CDR3 is CASSLPSWGRDGNTIYF. The CDR3 region has the DNA TGTGCCAGCAGTTTACCCTCGTGGGGGCGCGATGGAAACACCATATATTTT.

The V call is TRBV27, the J call TRBJ2-7, with 8 bases identical to TRBD1. Germline V lookup: CDR1 MNHEY, CDR2 SMNVEV (reference sequence). V lost 1 base, J lost 2 bases, and 7 bases stayed unmatched. The CDR3 loop spans 16 amino acids. CDR3 amino acids: CASSLWGSQGAYEQYF. CDR3 nucleotides: TGTGCCAGCAGTTTATGGGGGTCACAGGGGGCCTACGAGCAGTACTTC.

V and J are TRBV4-3 and TRBJ1-3, with TRBD1 matching 7 bases. The CDR3 runs 17 residues. With V trimmed by 1 base and J by 3 bases, 9 bases remained unmatched. Germline CDR1 is LGHNA and CDR2 is YSLEER. CDR3 protein: CASSQARQGSNGNTIYF. In DNA form, the CDR3 reads TGCGCCAGCAGCCAAGCCCGACAGGGTTCGAATGGAAACACCATATATTTT.